These 32 T cell receptor beta chains were all obtained from the same sample, sequenced in a study of T cell responses to AZD1222 COVID-19 vaccine. Here immunoSEQ multiplex PCR was the method, and the copy in TCRdb shows in-frame clones only, minus some. The top ten hold about 1.5% of the sample, which has about 100,000 clones, about nine tenths seen once. The sequences come from peripheral blood, collected on day 0 of AZD1222 vaccination. The source is an adult in good health.

This chain joins TRBV18 and TRBJ2-5; TRBD2 might be the D (5 bases). Between the trimmed V and J ends, which lost 1 base and 6 bases, there was a span of 15 bases. The germline V gene encodes CDR1 KGHSH and CDR2 LQKENI. The CDR3 is made up of 15 amino acids. The CDR3 nucleotides read TGTGCCAGCTCACCACAAGAGGGTTGGGAGCAGACCCAGTACTTC. The encoded protein is CASSPQEGWEQTQYF. Variable domain in full (rest from reference TRBV18 and TRBJ2-5): NAGVMQNPRHLVRRRGQEARLRCSPMKGHSHVYWYRQLPEEGLKFMVYLQKENIIDESGMPKERFSAEFPKEGPSILRIQQVVRGDSAAYFCASSPQEGWEQTQYFGPGTRLLVL.

This chain joins TRBV30 and TRBJ2-3; 8 bases align to TRBD2. V shed 6 bases, J shed 5 bases, and the junction held 13 bases outside the gene matches. Germline V gene data show CDR1 as GTSNPN and CDR2 as SVGIG (reference sequence). This CDR3 is 15 amino acids long. As DNA, the CDR3 is TGTGCCTGCCCCGGGGGAGCGGGAGCTGGAGATACGCAGTATTTT. It codes for CACPGGAGAGDTQYF.

The V gene is TRBV21-1, the J gene TRBJ1-5; the D call TRBD1 from the table was never checked on the DNA. TRBV21-1 is a pseudogene locus. The CDR3 covers 16 residues. The CDR3 DNA follows: TGTGCCAGCAGCAAGGTGAGGGGGCGGTGCGGTCAGCCCCAGCATTTT. Translating gives CASSKVRGRCGQPQHF.

This clone was observed a single time. The chain employs TRBV28 and TRBJ1-1; D is possibly TRBD1 (5 bases). Germline V gives CDR1 MDHEN, CDR2 SYDVKM. The CDR3 totals 15 residues. Trimming stripped 5 bases from V and 1 base from J, with 14 bases between. CDR3 DNA sequence: TGTGCCAGCAGTGCCGCAGGGAGACCGAACACTGAAGCTTTCTTT. As protein: CASSAAGRPNTEAFF. Full variable domain (remainder filled in from reference TRBV28 and TRBJ1-1): DVKVTQSSRYLVKRTGEKVFLECVQDMDHENMFWYRQDPGLGLRLIYFSYDVKMKEKGDIPEGYSVSREKKERFSLILESASTNQTSMYLCASSAAGRPNTEAFFGQGTRLTVV.

The genes are TRBV27 and TRBJ2-2, with TRBD1 as a possible D gene (5 bases). Germline lookup yields CDR1 MNHEY and CDR2 SMNVEV (reference sequence). V lost 0 bases, J lost 2 bases, and 13 bases lay in between. The CDR3 loop spans 17 amino acids. CDR3 region: CASSLSGPSSNTGELFF. The CDR3 coding sequence is TGTGCCAGCAGTTTATCGGGGCCCTCTTCTAACACCGGGGAGCTGTTTTTT.

V and J are TRBV5-8 and TRBJ1-6; TRBD1 might be the D (5 bases). Per the germline V gene, CDR1 is SGHTS and CDR2 is YDEGEE. Trimming removed 0 bases at V and 7 bases at J, with 8 bases between. The CDR3 extends over 14 amino acids. CDR3: CASSLVRANSPLHF. The CDR3 DNA sequence: TGTGCCAGCAGCTTGGTCAGGGCGAATTCACCCCTCCACTTT.

The chain carries TRBV28 and TRBJ2-3, with D perhaps matching TRBD2 (5 bases). Deletions cut 5 bases from V and 4 bases from J, with 16 bases between. This CDR3 is 15 amino acids long. Germline V gene lookup returns CDR1 MDHEN and CDR2 SYDVKM. The CDR3 DNA is TGTGCCAGCAGTAGTCCCGGGAAGAAAGCAGATACGCAGTATTTT. Its translation is CASSSPGKKADTQYF.

The chain couples TRBV2 to TRBJ2-2; 8 bases are a match to TRBD1. V dropped 5 bases and J dropped 6; count of bases not matched to a gene: 2. The CDR3 covers 13 residues. Germline values: CDR1 SNHLY, CDR2 FYNNEI. The CDR3 sequence: CASSKQGAGELFF. CDR3 nucleotide sequence: TGTGCCAGCAGTAAACAGGGGGCCGGGGAGCTGTTTTTT.

V is TRBV11-2 and J is TRBJ1-4; possible D gene TRBD1, 5 bases. With 4 bases removed from V and 7 bases from J, the gap between germline ends came to 16 bases. CDR3 size: 15 residues. CDR1 and CDR2 from the germline V gene are SGHAT and FQNNGV. The DNA for the CDR3 is TGTGCCAGCAGCTCGGGACTTCAAGTGCGTGAAAAACTGTTTTTT. Its translation is CASSSGLQVREKLFF. Full variable domain (rest looked up from reference TRBV11-2 and TRBJ1-4): EAGVAQSPRYKIIEKRQSVAFWCNPISGHATLYWYQQILGQGPKLLIQFQNNGVVDDSQLPKDRFSAERLKGVDSTLKIQPAKLEDSAVYLCASSSGLQVREKLFFGSGTQLSVL.

The genes are TRBV27 and TRBJ1-1, with D perhaps matching TRBD1 (6 bases). The germline V and J ends were trimmed by 4 bases and 7 bases, with 25 bases remaining between them. The germline V gene has CDR1 MNHEY and CDR2 SMNVEV (reference sequence). The CDR3 spans 17 residues. This chain's CDR3 is CASSSGQLTPIADEAFF. Here the CDR3 DNA reads TGTGCCAGCAGTTCAGGACAGCTAACCCCCATCGCTGATGAAGCTTTCTTT.

The chain couples TRBV9 to TRBJ2-1; 7 nucleotides match TRBD2. The CDR3 extends over 15 amino acids. With V trimmed by 0 bases and J by 3 bases, 3 bases remained unmatched. The germline V gene encodes CDR1 SGDLS and CDR2 YYNGEE. The CDR3 protein is CASSVVAGFYNEQFF. The CDR3 region has the DNA TGTGCCAGCAGCGTAGTAGCGGGCTTCTACAATGAGCAGTTCTTC.

The CDR3 coding sequence is TGTGCCAGCAGCTTGAGTTCCCGACCAAGCCCTGAGAACACCGGGGAGCTGTTTTTT. Protein sequence: CASSLSSRPSPENTGELFF. This chain connects TRBV7-9 to TRBJ2-2, with no clear D. The germline V gene encodes CDR1 SEHNR and CDR2 FQNEAQ (reference sequence). This CDR3 contains 19 residues. Trimming stripped 3 bases from V and 1 base from J, with 21 bases between.

The V call is TRBV28, the J call TRBJ1-1; D is undetermined. The CDR3 loop spans 15 amino acids. Germline CDR1 is MDHEN and CDR2 is SYDVKM. Trimming removed 6 bases at V and 1 base at J, with 15 bases between. CDR3 amino acids: CASSNEKTPNTEAFF. The CDR3 nucleotides are TGTGCCAGCAGCAATGAAAAGACCCCGAACACTGAAGCTTTCTTT.

This sequence joins TRBV2 and TRBJ1-1, with 7 bases fitting TRBD1. This CDR3 has 12 residues. V shed 9 bases and J 0 bases; nucleotides not matched to a gene: 1. The germline gives CDR1 SNHLY, CDR2 FYNNEI. CDR3 amino acids: CARGTVNTEAFF. CDR3 coding DNA: TGTGCCAGAGGGACAGTGAACACTGAAGCTTTCTTT.

The chain links TRBV25-1 to TRBJ1-5; 9 bases map to TRBD1. The CDR3 sequence is 14 residues long. V was pared by 8 bases and J by 5 bases, with 7 bases of the junction left unmatched. CDR1 and CDR2 from the germline V gene are MGHDK and SYGVNS. The CDR3 region is CASRGTGSYQPQHF. The CDR3 DNA reads TGTGCCAGCCGTGGGACAGGGTCTTATCAGCCCCAGCATTTT.

V usage is TRBV28 and J usage is TRBJ1-5; possible D gene TRBD1, 5 bases. CDR1 MDHEN and CDR2 SYDVKM come from the germline V gene. Deletions cut 6 bases from V and 4 bases from J, with 16 bases between. The CDR3 runs 15 residues. CDR3 loop: CASRRGTGENQPQHF. The CDR3 region has the DNA TGTGCCAGCAGAAGAGGGACGGGAGAAAATCAGCCCCAGCATTTT.

V gene TRBV18 combines with J gene TRBJ2-7; TRBD2 matches 7 bases. The CDR3 loop spans 14 amino acids. Trimming cost V 4 bases and J 2 bases; bases outside gene matches: 5. The germline V gene encodes CDR1 KGHSH and CDR2 LQKENI. The CDR3 here is CASSLTSVTYEQYF. CDR3 DNA sequence: TGTGCCAGCTCACTCACTAGCGTCACCTACGAGCAGTACTTC.

This sequence joins TRBV18 and TRBJ2-7, with TRBD1 matching 9 bases. Unmatched junction bases numbered 3, after V lost 3 bases and J lost 3 bases. The germline V gene encodes CDR1 KGHSH and CDR2 LQKENI. There are 14 residues in the CDR3. CDR3 in DNA: TGTGCCAGCTCACCCCTGGGACAGGGCTACGAGCAGTACTTC. This codes for CASSPLGQGYEQYF.

DNA for the CDR3: TGTGCCAGCAGCTCCTCCTCGCGAGGGCGCGAGGATGGCTACACCTTC. Its translation: CASSSSSRGREDGYTF. The chain is built from TRBV13 and TRBJ1-2; the D is unclear. V gave up 4 bases and J gave up 6 bases, with 21 bases separating them. The germline V gene has CDR1 PRHDT and CDR2 FYEKMQ (reference sequence). This CDR3 has 16 residues. The whole variable domain, filled in from reference TRBV13 and TRBJ1-2, reads AAGVIQSPRHLIKEKRETATLKCYPIPRHDTVYWYQQGPGQDPQFLISFYEKMQSDKGSIPDRFSAQQFSDYHSELNMSSLELGDSALYFCASSSSSRGREDGYTFGSGTRLTVV.

This clone was observed a single time. The chain joins TRBV18 to TRBJ2-7, with D possibly being TRBD1 (6 bases). The CDR3 is made up of 15 amino acids. V lost 3 bases and J 0 bases, leaving 12 bases between the germline ends. Germline CDR1 KGHSH, CDR2 LQKENI. The CDR3 here is CASSPQGQSSYEQYF. The CDR3 nucleotides read TGTGCCAGCTCACCCCAAGGACAGAGCTCCTACGAGCAGTACTTC.

The rearrangement joins TRBV19 to TRBJ2-5; 8 bases match TRBD1. The CDR3 covers 15 residues. After removal of 3 bases from V and 5 bases from J, the junction contained 8 bases not matched to a gene. The germline V gene has CDR1 LNHDA and CDR2 SQIVND (reference sequence). Written as DNA, the CDR3 is TGTGCCAGTAGTATCGGGACAGGTGGATGGGAGACCCAGTACTTC. Protein sequence: CASSIGTGGWETQYF.

The CDR3 nucleotides read TGTGCCAGTAGTACGGGATCATCCTACGAGCAGTACTTC. Translated, it gives CASSTGSSYEQYF. The rearrangement joins TRBV19 to TRBJ2-7; tentative D call: TRBD2 (5 bases). V was pared by 4 bases and J by 1 base, with 8 bases between. The CDR3 is made up of 13 amino acids. The V gene's germline CDR1 is LNHDA and CDR2 SQIVND (reference sequence).

The V call is TRBV19, the J call TRBJ2-7; possible D gene TRBD1, 6 bases. From germline, CDR1 is LNHDA and CDR2 SQIVND (reference sequence). V lost 8 bases and J lost 0, with 14 bases in between. This CDR3 has 14 amino acids. The CDR3 is CASQPGTSSYEQYF. The CDR3 nucleotides are TGTGCCAGTCAGCCCGGGACAAGCTCCTACGAGCAGTACTTC.

The CDR3 protein is CASSLEGGRRYGYTF. CDR3 sequence (DNA): TGTGCCAGCAGCCTAGAGGGGGGGCGCAGGTATGGCTACACCTTC. This chain uses TRBV7-9 with TRBJ1-2, with a weak D call TRBD1 (6 bases). The germline CDR1 and CDR2 sequences are SEHNR and FQNEAQ (reference sequence). This CDR3 contains 15 residues. Trimming pared 5 bases from V and 5 bases from J, leaving 18 bases between.

The V call is TRBV19, the J call TRBJ1-5, with D possibly being TRBD1 (6 bases). Germline CDR1 reads LNHDA; CDR2 reads SQIVND (reference sequence). The CDR3 is made up of 14 amino acids. Trimming removed 4 bases from V and 2 bases from J, with 9 bases in between. The CDR3 protein is CASSSRTGNQPQHF. CDR3 nucleotides: TGTGCCAGTAGTAGCCGGACAGGCAATCAGCCCCAGCATTTT.

The gene calls are TRBV6-5 and TRBJ1-1; D remains unclear. Germline V CDR1 and CDR2: MNHEY, SVGAGI. The CDR3 runs 11 residues. V lost 6 bases and J lost 10, with 12 bases in between. As DNA, the CDR3 is TGTGCCAGCAGCCCCCCGCTACCAGCTTTCTTT. It translates to CASSPPLPAFF.

The chain carries TRBV19 and TRBJ2-7; 7 bases agree with TRBD2. V lost 6 bases and J lost 5; bases outside the gene matches: 10. The CDR3 contains 14 residues. From germline, CDR1 is LNHDA and CDR2 SQIVND (reference sequence). CDR3 bases: TGTGCCAGTAGAAGGCGGGAGAAGGATGACGAGCAGTACTTC. This encodes CASRRREKDDEQYF.

This chain's CDR3 is CASSQGLGGLSYNEQFF. CDR3 nucleotides: TGTGCCAGCAGCCAAGGCCTGGGCGGCCTCTCCTACAATGAGCAGTTCTTC. V usage is TRBV3-1 (or the pseudogene TRBV3-2) and J usage is TRBJ2-1; D gene unclear. Trimming left V 1 base short and J 0 bases short, with 13 bases between. Germline values: CDR1 LGHDT, CDR2 YNNKEL (reference sequence). The CDR3 is 17 amino acids.

The genes are TRBV27 and TRBJ2-7; unclear D gene. Germline assignment: CDR1 MNHEY and CDR2 SMNVEV (reference sequence). The CDR3 covers 15 residues. Deletions cut 2 bases from V and 6 bases from J, with 17 bases between. CDR3 region: CASSLGVRSEGEQYF. CDR3 nucleotides: TGTGCCAGCAGTTTAGGAGTTAGGTCGGAAGGCGAGCAGTACTTC.

This clone was seen once. The chain uses TRBV5-1 and TRBJ1-2, with D possibly being TRBD1 (5 bases). The CDR3 totals 15 residues. The germline gives CDR1 SGHRS, CDR2 YFSETQ. V gave up 1 base and J gave up 4 bases, with 14 bases separating them. Here the CDR3 reads CASSLQGPPGYGYTF. The CDR3 DNA follows: TGCGCCAGCAGCTTGCAGGGACCCCCTGGCTATGGCTACACCTTC.

The rearrangement links TRBV19 to TRBJ1-1; possible D gene TRBD1, 5 bases. Trimming removed 2 bases from V and 6 bases from J, with 16 bases in between. CDR3 size: 15 residues. Germline V lookup: CDR1 LNHDA, CDR2 SQIVND (reference sequence). CDR3 protein: CASSIHRRGVSEAFF. The CDR3 DNA reads as TGTGCCAGTAGTATACATCGGCGGGGGGTGTCTGAAGCTTTCTTT.

This clone occurred a few times. The V call is TRBV5-1, the J call TRBJ2-7; 9 bases fit TRBD1. This CDR3 is 14 amino acids long. The ends lost 4 bases at V and 3 bases at J; junction bases unmatched: 5. Germline-derived CDR1 and CDR2 are SGHRS and YFSETQ. The CDR3 sequence: CASSPGTGLYEQYF. CDR3 sequence (DNA): TGCGCCAGCAGCCCCGGGACAGGGCTCTACGAGCAGTACTTC.